This entry concerns a single T cell receptor (beta chain). This entry comes from a study of PD-L1 blockade in urothelial cancer. This CDR3 comprises 14 residues. J lost 6 bases, V lost 9 bases, and 8 bases had no gene match. The V gene's germline CDR1 is LNHDA and CDR2 SQIVND (reference sequence). Time point in this sample: peripheral blood 6 weeks after treatment start. Sequenced by immunoSEQ multiplex PCR; TCRdb stores in-frame clones only, minus some. The sample yields approximately 83,000 clones, around four fifths seen once. The chain is built from TRBV19 and TRBJ2-1; 10 positions match TRBD2. The sample here was PBMCs, taken around atezolizumab (anti-PD-L1) treatment. This clonotype was obtained from a man aged 70 or older with urothelial cancer. The CDR3 here is CASSQRGGRNEQFF. CDR3 DNA sequence: TGTGCCAGCTCACAGCGGGGGGGCCGCAATGAGCAGTTCTTC.